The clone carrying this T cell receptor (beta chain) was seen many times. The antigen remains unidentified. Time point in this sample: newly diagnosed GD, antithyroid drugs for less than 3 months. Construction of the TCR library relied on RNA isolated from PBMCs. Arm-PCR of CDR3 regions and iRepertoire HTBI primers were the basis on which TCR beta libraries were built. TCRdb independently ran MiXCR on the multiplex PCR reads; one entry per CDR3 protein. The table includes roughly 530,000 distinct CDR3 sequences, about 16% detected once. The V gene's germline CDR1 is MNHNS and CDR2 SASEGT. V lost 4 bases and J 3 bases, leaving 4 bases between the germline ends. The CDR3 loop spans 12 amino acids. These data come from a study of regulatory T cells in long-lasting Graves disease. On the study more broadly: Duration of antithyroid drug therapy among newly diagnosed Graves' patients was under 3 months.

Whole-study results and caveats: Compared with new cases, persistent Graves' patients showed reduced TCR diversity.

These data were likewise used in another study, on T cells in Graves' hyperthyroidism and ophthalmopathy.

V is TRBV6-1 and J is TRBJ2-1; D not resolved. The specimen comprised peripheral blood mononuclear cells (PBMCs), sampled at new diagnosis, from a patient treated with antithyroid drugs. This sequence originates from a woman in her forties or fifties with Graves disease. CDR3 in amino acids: CASSGNYNEQFF. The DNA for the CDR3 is TGTGCCAGCAGTGGAAACTACAATGAGCAGTTCTTC.